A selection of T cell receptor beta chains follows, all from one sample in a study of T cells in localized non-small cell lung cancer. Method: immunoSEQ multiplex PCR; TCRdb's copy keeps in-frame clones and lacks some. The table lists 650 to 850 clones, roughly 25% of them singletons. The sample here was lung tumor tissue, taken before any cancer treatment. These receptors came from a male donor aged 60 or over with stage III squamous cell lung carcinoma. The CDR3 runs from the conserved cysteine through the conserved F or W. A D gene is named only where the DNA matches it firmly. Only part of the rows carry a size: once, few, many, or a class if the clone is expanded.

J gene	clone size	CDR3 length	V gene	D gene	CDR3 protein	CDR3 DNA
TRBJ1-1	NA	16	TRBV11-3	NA	CASSLRRTGAPTEAFF	TGTGCCAGCAGCTTACGGCGTACGGGGGCGCCCACTGAAGCTTTCTTT
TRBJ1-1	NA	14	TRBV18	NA	CASSLPGRGTEAFF	TGTGCCAGCTCCCTTCCCGGGAGGGGCACTGAAGCTTTCTTT
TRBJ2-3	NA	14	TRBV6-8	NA	CASSYGQLTDTQYF	TGTGCCAGCAGTTATGGACAACTCACAGATACGCAGTATTTT
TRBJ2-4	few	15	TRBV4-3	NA	CASSQDLGRGNIQYF	TGCGCCAGCAGCCAAGATCTAGGCCGCGGAAACATTCAGTACTTC
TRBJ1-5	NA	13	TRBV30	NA	CAWSVDSNQPQHF	TGTGCCTGGAGTGTGGATAGCAATCAGCCCCAGCATTTT
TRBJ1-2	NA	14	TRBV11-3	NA	CASSPSIYVEGYTF	TGTGCCAGCAGCCCGTCGATTTATGTGGAGGGCTACACCTTC
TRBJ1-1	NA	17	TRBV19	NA	CASSPLWGANGVPEAFF	TGTGCCAGTAGTCCCCTTTGGGGGGCGAACGGTGTACCTGAAGCTTTCTTT
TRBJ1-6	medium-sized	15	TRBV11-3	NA	CASSLRAGYNSPLHF	TGTGCCAGCAGCCTTAGGGCAGGCTATAATTCACCCCTCCACTTT
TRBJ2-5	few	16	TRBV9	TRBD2	CASSVGLAGAQETQYF	TGTGCCAGCAGCGTAGGGCTAGCGGGGGCCCAAGAGACCCAGTACTTC
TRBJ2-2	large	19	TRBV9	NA	CASTPVDFRRTTDTGELFF	TGTGCCAGCACCCCGGTGGATTTTAGGCGGACAACGGACACCGGGGAGCTGTTTTTT
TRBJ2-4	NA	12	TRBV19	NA	CASRAGFDIQYF	TGTGCCAGTAGAGCAGGGTTTGACATTCAGTACTTC
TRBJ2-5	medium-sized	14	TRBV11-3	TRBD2	CASTTSGASETQYF	TGTGCCAGCACCACTAGCGGGGCCTCAGAGACCCAGTACTTC
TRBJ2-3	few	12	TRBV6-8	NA	CASTQMGDTQYF	TGTGCCAGCACCCAAATGGGGGATACGCAGTATTTT
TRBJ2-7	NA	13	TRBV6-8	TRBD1	CASSYSTGYKQYF	TGTGCCAGCAGTTACTCGACAGGGTACAAGCAGTACTTC
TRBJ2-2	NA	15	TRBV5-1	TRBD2	CASRLAGGNTGELFF	TGCGCCAGCCGGCTAGCGGGGGGCAACACCGGGGAGCTGTTTTTT
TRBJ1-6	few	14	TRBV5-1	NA	CASSLPGVGSPLHF	TGCGCCAGCAGCTTACCAGGGGTTGGTTCACCCCTCCACTTT